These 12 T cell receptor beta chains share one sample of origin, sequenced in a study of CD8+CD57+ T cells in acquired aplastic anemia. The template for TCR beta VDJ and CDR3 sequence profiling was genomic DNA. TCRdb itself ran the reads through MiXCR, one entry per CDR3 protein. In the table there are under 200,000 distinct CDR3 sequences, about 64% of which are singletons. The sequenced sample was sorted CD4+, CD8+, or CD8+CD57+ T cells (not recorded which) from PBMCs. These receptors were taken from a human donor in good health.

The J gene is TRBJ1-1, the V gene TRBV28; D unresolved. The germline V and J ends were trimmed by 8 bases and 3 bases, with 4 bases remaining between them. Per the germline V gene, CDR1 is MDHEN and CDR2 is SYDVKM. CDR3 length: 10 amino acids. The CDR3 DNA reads TGTGCCAGCTGGGACACTGAAGCTTTCTTT. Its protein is CASWDTEAFF.

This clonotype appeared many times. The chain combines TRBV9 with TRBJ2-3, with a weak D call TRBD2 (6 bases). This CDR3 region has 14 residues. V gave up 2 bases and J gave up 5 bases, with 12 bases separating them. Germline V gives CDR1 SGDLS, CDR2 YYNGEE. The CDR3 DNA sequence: TGTGCCAGCAGCGTTATTGCTAGCGAAGATACGCAGTATTTT. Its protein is CASSVIASEDTQYF.

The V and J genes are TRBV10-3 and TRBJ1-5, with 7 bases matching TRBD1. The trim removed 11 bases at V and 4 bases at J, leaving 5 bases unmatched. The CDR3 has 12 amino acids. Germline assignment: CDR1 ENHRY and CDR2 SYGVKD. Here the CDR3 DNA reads TGTGCCGTTGGACAGGTTAATCAGCCCCAGCATTTT. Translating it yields CAVGQVNQPQHF.

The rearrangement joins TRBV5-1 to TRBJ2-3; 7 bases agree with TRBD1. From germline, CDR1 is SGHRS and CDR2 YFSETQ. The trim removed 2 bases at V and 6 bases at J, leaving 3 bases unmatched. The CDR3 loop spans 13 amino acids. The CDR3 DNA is TGCGCCAGCAGCTTCCAGGGGGTGGATACGCAGTATTTT. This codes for CASSFQGVDTQYF.

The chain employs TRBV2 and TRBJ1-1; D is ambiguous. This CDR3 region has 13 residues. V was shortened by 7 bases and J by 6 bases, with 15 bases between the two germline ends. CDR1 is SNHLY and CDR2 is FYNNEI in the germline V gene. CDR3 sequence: CASNGEQISEAFF. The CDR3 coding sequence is TGTGCCAGCAATGGGGAACAGATATCTGAAGCTTTCTTT. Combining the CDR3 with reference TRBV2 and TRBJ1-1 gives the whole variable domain EPEVTQTPSHQVTQMGQEVILRCVPISNHLYFYWYRQILGQKVEFLVSFYNNEISEKSEIFDDQFSVERPDGSNFTLKIRSTKLEDSAMYFCASNGEQISEAFFGQGTRLTVV.

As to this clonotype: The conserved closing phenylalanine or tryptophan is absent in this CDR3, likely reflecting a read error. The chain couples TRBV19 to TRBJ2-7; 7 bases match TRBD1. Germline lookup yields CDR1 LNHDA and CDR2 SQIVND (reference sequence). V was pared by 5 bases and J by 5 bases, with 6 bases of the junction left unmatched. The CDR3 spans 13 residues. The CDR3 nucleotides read TGTGCCAGTAGTCGGATTACAGGGGACGAGCAGTACTCC. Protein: CASSRITGDEQYS.

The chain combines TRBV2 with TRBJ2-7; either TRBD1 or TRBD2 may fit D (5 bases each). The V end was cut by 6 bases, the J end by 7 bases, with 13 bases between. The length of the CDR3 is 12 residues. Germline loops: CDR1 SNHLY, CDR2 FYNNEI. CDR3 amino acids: CASRGQWGEQYF. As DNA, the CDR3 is TGTGCCAGCAGGGGGCAATGGGGGGAGCAGTACTTC. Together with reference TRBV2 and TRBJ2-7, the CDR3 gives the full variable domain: EPEVTQTPSHQVTQMGQEVILRCVPISNHLYFYWYRQILGQKVEFLVSFYNNEISEKSEIFDDQFSVERPDGSNFTLKIRSTKLEDSAMYFCASRGQWGEQYFGPGTRLTVT.

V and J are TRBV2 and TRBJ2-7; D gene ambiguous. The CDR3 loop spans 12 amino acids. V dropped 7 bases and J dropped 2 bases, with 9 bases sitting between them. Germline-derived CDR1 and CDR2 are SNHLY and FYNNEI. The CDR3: CASKKRTYEQYF. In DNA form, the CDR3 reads TGTGCCAGCAAAAAGAGGACCTACGAGCAGTACTTC.

CDR3 residues: CAISRGPGQGTDTQYF. The CDR3, as DNA: TGTGCCATCAGCCGAGGGCCGGGACAGGGCACAGATACGCAGTATTTT. The rearrangement joins TRBV10-3 to TRBJ2-3, with TRBD1 matching over 8 bases. Germline V lookup: CDR1 ENHRY, CDR2 SYGVKD. This CDR3 is built from 16 residues. J gave up 1 base and V 6 bases, and 9 bases lay outside the gene matches.

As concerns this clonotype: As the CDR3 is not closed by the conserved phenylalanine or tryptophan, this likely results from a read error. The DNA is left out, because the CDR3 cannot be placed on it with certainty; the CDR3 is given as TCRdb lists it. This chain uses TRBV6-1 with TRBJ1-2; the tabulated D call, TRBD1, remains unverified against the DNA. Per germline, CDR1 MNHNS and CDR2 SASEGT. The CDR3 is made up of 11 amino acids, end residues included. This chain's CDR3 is CASSEGAALGL.

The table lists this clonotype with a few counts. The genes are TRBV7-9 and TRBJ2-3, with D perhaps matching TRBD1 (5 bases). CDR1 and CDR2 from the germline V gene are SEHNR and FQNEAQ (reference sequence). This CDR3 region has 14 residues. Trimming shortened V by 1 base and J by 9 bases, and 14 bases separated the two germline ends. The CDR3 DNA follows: TGTGCCAGCAGCTTAGAACAGGATAGCTTGACGCAGTATTTT. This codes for CASSLEQDSLTQYF.

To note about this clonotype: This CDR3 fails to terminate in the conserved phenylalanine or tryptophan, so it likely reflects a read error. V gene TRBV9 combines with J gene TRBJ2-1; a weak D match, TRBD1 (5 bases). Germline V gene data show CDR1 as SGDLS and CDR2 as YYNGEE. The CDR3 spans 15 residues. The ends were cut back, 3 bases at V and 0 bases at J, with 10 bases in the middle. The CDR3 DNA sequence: TGTGCCAGCAGCGAAGGGGTCGGCTCCTACAATGAGCAGTTCCTC. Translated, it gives CASSEGVGSYNEQFL.